This TCR beta chain was retrieved from a study of blood T cells in healthy people across ages. This clonotype was seen only a few times. Its specificity is not known. A sample-barcoded 5' primer and a J-beta primer mix were used in a second PCR of roughly 7 to 11 cycles. TCRdb recomputed calls from the 5' RACE reads with MiXCR, one row per CDR3 protein. The data hold roughly 1.6 million distinct CDR3 sequences, with roughly a third observed a single time. Points from the study as a whole: Unknown donor CMV status possibly confounded expanded clonotype changes.

The CDR3 has 15 amino acids. V shed 4 bases and J 5 bases; nucleotides not matched to a gene: 6. CDR1 and CDR2 from the germline V gene are MNHEY and SMNVEV (reference sequence). The sample was blood. The chain joins TRBV27 to TRBJ2-7, with 12 bases lining up with TRBD1. The TCR originated in a woman in her twenties or thirties in good health. The CDR3 reads CASSSGTGGRNEQYF. The DNA of the CDR3 is TGTGCCAGCAGTTCAGGGACAGGGGGCCGAAACGAGCAGTACTTC.